The T cell receptor (beta chain) described here comes from a study of blood T cell repertoires in COVID-19 (dated by TCRdb to about 2020). Background on the whole study: Collaborator samples came from the United States, Italy and Spain and covered acute and convalescent phases of COVID-19. Sample metadata almost always included a de-identified subject ID, COVID-19 status, age in years and sex. Subjects who had been exposed to COVID-19, were actively infected with it, or had recovered from it provided the deeply sampled blood TCRbeta repertoires that made up the dataset. Samples came from the ongoing ImmuneRACE study (first 160 participants) plus 1,254 subjects from 6 global collaborators. HLA class I and class II types, where available, came from metadata supplied by the sample provider rather than from assay-based typing. The prospective study material was composed of cDNA or gDNA derived from T cells, B-cell-depleted T cells, or PBMCs. The repertoires were released in a freely available public database meant as a resource for research on the immune response to SARS-CoV-2. What the authors observed across the whole study: How much clinical and demographic metadata was included differed by source and by participant, and the metadata was provided uncurated.

Remarks on this clone: Its specific antigen is unknown. It has no much larger one-base neighbor in the sample; base qualities were not kept.

TCRbeta CDR3 regions were amplified from genomic DNA by means of the immunoSEQ Assay, a bias-controlled multiplex PCR. The published analysis was carried out like this. Within the assay, amplification of reference gene primers was used to estimate how many nucleated cells each sample contained. To quantify the absolute abundance of each unique TCRbeta CDR3 rearrangement, sequence reads were collapsed and filtered. For each sample, productive Simpson clonality was calculated by taking the square root of Simpson's diversity index across productive rearrangements. The clones in this table, taken by TCRdb from immuneACCESS, are in-frame only. Not every clone is retained; where verified, under half of the shortfall comes from an unresolved V gene, and the cause of the rest is unknown. V, J and clone size are taken as reported in that table, and D and trimming were inferred from the DNA itself. Here the sample has more than 400,000 clones; 75% to 90% occur a single time. The ten top clones hold about 0.65% of the sample.

Participants in the prospective study were aged 18 to 89 years, lived in about two dozen United States geographic areas, and enrolled through a virtual design. In the prospective study, cohorts were assigned on the basis of participant-reported clinical history obtained from a screening survey and a study questionnaire. For ImmuneRACE Cohort 3, a participant was defined as recovered based on two consecutive negative NP/OP PCR tests, clearance by a healthcare professional, or resolution of symptoms. Mobile phlebotomists in the prospective study collected whole blood, serum and a nasopharyngeal or oropharyngeal swab from every participant. Over an approximately 2-month period, participants in the prospective study had the option of providing additional blood draws and questionnaires. Before DNA extraction, prospective study blood samples were shipped either frozen or at room temperature. CDR1 and CDR2 are read off the germline V gene (reference sequence) as SGHKS and YYEKEE. The germline V end is reduced by 5 bases and the J end by 7 bases; junction bases left unmatched: 8. The CDR3 numbers 14 residues from cysteine through phenylalanine. The retained sequence is limited to the CDR3, 42 bases, with the frame set at the first base.

In this chain, TRBV5-5 is recombined with TRBJ2-3, with 9 middle bases fitting TRBD1. The clonotype originates from a woman younger than 35 who had recovered from COVID-19. The specimen sequenced was PBMCs or T cells enriched from blood (not recorded which). Here the CDR3 is given as CASRSLQGAYTQYF. The bases read TGTGCCAGCAGGTCCCTACAGGGGGCCTATACGCAGTATTTT.